This is a list of T cell receptor beta chains from one sample in a study of cytomegalovirus exposure and HLA in healthy donors. Libraries were prepared by immunoSEQ multiplex PCR; TCRdb keeps only in-frame clonotypes and omits some of them. The sample records about 160,000 clones, 60% to 80% being singletons. The sample comprised PBMCs. These TCRs come from a woman between 50 and 59 years old in good health and CMV-seropositive. Both conserved end residues are part of each CDR3. The order of the fields is clone size, D gene, J gene, V gene, CDR3 protein, CDR3 DNA. The D gene is left open where the match is weak. Not all rows give a size; the values are once, few, many and, for expanded clones, a class.

size: once; D: -; J: TRBJ2-1; V: TRBV4-1; CDR3: CASSQRQELNEQFF; DNA: TGCGCCAGCAGCCAGAGACAGGAACTCAATGAGCAGTTCTTC
size: -; D: TRBD1; J: TRBJ1-5; V: TRBV6-5; CDR3: CASSRDTGANQPQHF; DNA: TGTGCCAGCAGTAGGGATACAGGGGCAAATCAGCCCCAGCATTTT
size: -; D: -; J: TRBJ1-5; V: TRBV2; CDR3: CASSAGQPQHF; DNA: TGTGCCAGCAGTGCAGGCCAGCCCCAGCATTTT
size: few; D: -; J: TRBJ1-5; V: TRBV5-6; CDR3: CASSFINQPQHF; DNA: TGTGCCAGCAGCTTTATTAATCAGCCCCAGCATTTT
size: -; D: TRBD2; J: TRBJ2-1; V: TRBV7-9; CDR3: CASSLENIAGLGEQFF; DNA: TGTGCCAGCAGCTTAGAGAACATAGCGGGGTTGGGTGAGCAGTTCTTC
size: -; D: TRBD2; J: TRBJ2-1; V: TRBV27; CDR3: CASSLRPTSGGEYNEQFF; DNA: TGTGCCAGCAGTTTACGACCGACTAGCGGGGGAGAATACAATGAGCAGTTCTTC
size: -; D: TRBD1; J: TRBJ1-3; V: TRBV28; CDR3: CASSLFGQGPVPGNTIYF; DNA: TGTGCCAGCAGTTTATTTGGACAGGGACCCGTTCCTGGAAACACCATATATTTT
size: once; D: TRBD1; J: TRBJ1-2; V: TRBV27; CDR3: CASARLTNRGQIYGYTF; DNA: TGTGCCAGCGCTCGACTGACAAACAGGGGGCAAATCTATGGCTACACCTTC
size: -; D: -; J: TRBJ2-7; V: TRBV6-5; CDR3: CASSRPGYEQYF; DNA: TGTGCCAGCAGCCGGCCAGGGTACGAGCAGTACTTC
size: -; D: -; J: TRBJ1-5; V: TRBV6-5; CDR3: CASSASAGQPQHF; DNA: TGTGCCAGCAGTGCCTCTGCCGGGCAGCCCCAGCATTTT
size: -; D: -; J: TRBJ1-5; V: TRBV9; CDR3: CASSPQGNQPQHF; DNA: TGTGCCAGCAGCCCCCAGGGTAATCAGCCCCAGCATTTT
size: -; D: -; J: TRBJ1-1; V: TRBV30; CDR3: CAWSVHLDSEAFF; DNA: TGTGCCTGGAGTGTACATCTCGACTCTGAAGCTTTCTTT
size: -; D: -; J: TRBJ2-5; V: TRBV18; CDR3: CASSSSDQETQYF; DNA: TGTGCCAGCTCCTCTAGCGACCAAGAGACCCAGTACTTC
size: -; D: -; J: TRBJ2-1; V: TRBV14; CDR3: CASSQAGLTYNEQFF; DNA: TGTGCCAGCAGCCAAGCCGGACTTACCTACAATGAGCAGTTCTTC
size: -; D: TRBD2; J: TRBJ2-1; V: TRBV10-1; CDR3: CASSGPVLTGTRSYNEQFF; DNA: TGCGCCAGCAGTGGACCGGTCTTAACCGGGACTAGATCGTACAATGAGCAGTTCTTC
size: -; D: -; J: TRBJ2-1; V: TRBV9; CDR3: CASSVDREVTYNEQFF; DNA: TGTGCCAGCAGCGTCGACAGGGAGGTCACCTACAATGAGCAGTTCTTC
size: -; D: TRBD2; J: TRBJ2-1; V: TRBV4-1; CDR3: CASSQDNGLALFF; DNA: TGCGCCAGCAGCCAAGATAACGGACTAGCCCTCTTCTTC
size: -; D: -; J: TRBJ2-5; V: TRBV5-6; CDR3: CASSKTSPGQETQYF; DNA: TGTGCCAGCAGTAAGACTAGTCCGGGCCAAGAGACCCAGTACTTC
size: -; D: TRBD2; J: TRBJ2-3; V: TRBV5-1; CDR3: CASSFGGGPTDTQYF; DNA: TGCGCCAGCAGCTTTGGCGGGGGGCCGACAGATACGCAGTATTTT